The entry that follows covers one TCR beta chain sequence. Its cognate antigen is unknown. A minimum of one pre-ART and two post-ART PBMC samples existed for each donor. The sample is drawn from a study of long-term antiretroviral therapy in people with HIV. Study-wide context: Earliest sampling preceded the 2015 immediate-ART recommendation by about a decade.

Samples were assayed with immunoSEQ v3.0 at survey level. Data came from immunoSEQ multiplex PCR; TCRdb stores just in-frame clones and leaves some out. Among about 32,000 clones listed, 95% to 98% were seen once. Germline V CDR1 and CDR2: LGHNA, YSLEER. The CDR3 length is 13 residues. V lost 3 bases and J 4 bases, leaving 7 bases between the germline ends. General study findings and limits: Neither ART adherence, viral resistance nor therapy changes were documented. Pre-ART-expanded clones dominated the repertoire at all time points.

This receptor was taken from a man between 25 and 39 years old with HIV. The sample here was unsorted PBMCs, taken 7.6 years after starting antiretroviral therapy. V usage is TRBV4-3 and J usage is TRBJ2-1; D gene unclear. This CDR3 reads CASSHGSYNEQFF. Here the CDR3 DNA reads TGCGCCAGCAGCCACGGGTCGTACAATGAGCAGTTCTTC.